The entry below gives a single T cell receptor beta chain sequence along with its context. Its target antigen remains unknown. No much larger clonotype is one base removed from it; base qualities were not supplied. The data were taken from a study of blood T cells in healthy people across ages (dated by TCRdb to the mid-2010s). About the full investigation: In model experiments, roughly one uniquely barcoded TCR beta cDNA molecule per two T cells was captured by template switching. Age-related changes in TCR beta repertoire diversity were measured in the study by deep sequencing normalized with unique cDNA molecular identifiers. Donors were grouped into four age groups: young (average 16 years), middle-aged (over 35), aged (around 66) and long-lived (around 80). To avoid experimental bias, donors of different ages were distributed randomly across sequencing lanes. Using the same blood draw, the study looked at two additional independent replicas of 1 million unique cDNA reads for two donors, one aged 18 to 30 and the other aged 80 or older.

Libraries were constructed by 5' RACE. Data came from an Illumina HiSeq 2500. The second PCR ran for about 7 to 11 cycles and used a J-beta primer mix along with a sample-barcoded 5' primer. A unique molecular identifier was introduced onto each TCR beta cDNA molecule by a template-switch 5' adaptor carrying 12 random nucleotides. Each sample yielded at least 2.5 million CDR3-containing paired-end reads. First-strand cDNA synthesis was performed from all RNA using the Mint cDNA synthesis kit, with priming by a TRBC-specific oligonucleotide. After uracil-DNA glycosylase treatment, a first 18-cycle PCR used universal primers M1SS and BC2_uni_R on all cDNA. The paper's data handling went like this. Normalization of each sample was performed by random selection of 1 million high-quality reads, each carrying a distinct molecular identifier. Instead of being binned into consensus sequences, reads that shared molecular identifiers were thrown out. MiTCR, set to a Q25 quality threshold and the strictest error-elimination algorithm, was used for CDR3 identification, clonotype clustering and error correction. Lower-bound total TCR beta diversity was estimated with a nonparametric unseen species model using Euler transformation. TCRdb reanalyzed the raw reads on its own, using fastp at Q25 for trimming and MiXCR for clone calling, and kept in-frame beta chains. Rows with a matching CDR3 protein are joined into one entry that keeps the most common DNA and genes. These V and J calls rely on TCRdb rather than the paper's analysis. The sample table shows about 1,500,000 distinct CDR3 sequences, and roughly 28% are seen once. About 7.7% of the sample is in the top ten clones.

Overall study results and their limits: The CMV infection status of donors was not known, potentially confounding age-related changes in expanded clonotypes. As age increased, observed TCR beta diversity per million T cells dropped in a roughly linear way, and a significant reduction was already evident by age 40. Estimates of total diversity based on one million sequenced T cells were regarded as lower bounds and as underestimates. The long-lived group showed more naive CD4+ T cells, fewer expanded clones and increased TCR diversity than the aged group, suggesting age selection. Since profiling was done on bulk unsorted PBMCs, naive and antigen-experienced compartments could not be conclusively compared. The percentage of naive T cells measured by flow cytometry correlated strongly with observed TCR beta diversity.

The donors were around 39 Caucasian individuals from Russia, aged roughly 6 to 100 years, who were systemically healthy. Each donor gave roughly 9 milliliters of peripheral blood, drawn into EDTA-treated Vacutainer tubes. Ficoll-Paque density-gradient centrifugation was used to isolate PBMCs, with at least 7 million obtained per sample. Trizol reagent was used to extract total RNA from PBMCs, with at least 5 micrograms per sample. Naive CD45RAhigh/CD27high T cell percentages were measured by flow cytometry on a PBMC aliquot from every donor. The CDR3 sequence holds 15 residues, the cysteine and phenylalanine included. Only the CDR3 region is kept as DNA, spanning 45 bases read in frame from base 1. V is cut by 5 bases and J by 8 bases, and the space between the germline ends is 22 bases. The germline V gene encodes CDR1 SQVTM and CDR2 ANQGSEA.

The sample taken for sequencing was blood. This chain is built from TRBV29-1 and TRBJ2-1; possibly the D gene is TRBD2, per 6 matching bases. This receptor was taken from a woman under 40 in good health. The CDR3 loop reads CSVKGPRLAMDEQFF. DNA sequence: TGCAGCGTTAAAGGGCCCCGTCTAGCGATGGATGAGCAGTTCTTC.